The 23 T cell receptor beta chains reported below all come from one sample, sequenced in a study of CD8 T cells in ankylosing spondylitis. TCRdb fed the 5' RACE reads into MiXCR, producing one record per CDR3 protein. The sample lists 300,000 to 400,000 distinct CDR3 sequences; approximately 15% were seen once. Sequenced: blood, either unsorted or a sorted T cell fraction (not recorded which). The receptors stem from a male donor with ankylosing spondylitis or in good health (not recorded which).

This chain joins TRBV6-5 and TRBJ2-7, with D perhaps matching TRBD1 (5 bases). The ends were cut back, 0 bases at V and 7 bases at J, with 13 bases in the middle. CDR1 and CDR2 from the germline V gene are MNHEY and SVGAGI. This CDR3 spans 14 amino acids. The CDR3: CASSYSSQALEQYF. CDR3 in DNA: TGTGCCAGCAGTTACTCATCACAGGCCTTAGAGCAGTACTTC.

This clonotype was seen a handful of times. The rearrangement joins TRBV6-1 to TRBJ2-5; 10 bases are a match to TRBD1. Germline loops: CDR1 MNHNS, CDR2 SASEGT. V lost 5 bases, J lost 5 bases, and 8 bases stayed unmatched. The CDR3 consists of 15 residues. CDR3 nucleotides: TGTGCCAGCAGTCCTCGGGACAGGGGCCGGGAGACCCAGTACTTC. Translated, it gives CASSPRDRGRETQYF.

This sequence joins TRBV3-1 and TRBJ2-7; D may match TRBD1 or TRBD2 (5 bases each). CDR1 is LGHDT, CDR2 YNNKEL, per germline (reference sequence). The CDR3 length is 14 residues. Trimming took 1 base from V and 2 from J, leaving 9 bases between them. CDR3 protein: CASSQGRGAYEQYF. CDR3 DNA: TGTGCCAGCAGCCAAGGGAGAGGGGCCTACGAGCAGTACTTC.

There are a few counts of this clonotype. The gene calls are TRBV11-1 and TRBJ1-6; D gene ambiguous. Germline CDR1 is SGHAT and CDR2 is FQDESV (reference sequence). V lost 6 bases to trimming and J lost 7 bases, with 13 bases between them. CDR3 length equals 14 residues. CDR3 DNA: TGTGCCAGCAGTCCGAGTGTTGGGAATTCACCCCTCCACTTT. Translating gives CASSPSVGNSPLHF.

This clonotype was counted only a few times. The rearrangement joins TRBV21-1 to TRBJ1-2; the DNA was not compared with TRBD1, the D call given in the table. TRBV21-1 is designated a pseudogene. CDR3 size: 16 residues. Written as DNA, the CDR3 is TGTGCCAGCAGCAAAGGACGGGACAGGGAGAAATTAGGCTACACCTTC. This encodes CASSKGRDREKLGYTF.

As concerns this clonotype: An end of the junction differs from the germline gene, which may be a read error. This rearrangement joins TRBV20-1 to TRBJ2-3; 8 nucleotides match TRBD2. The CDR3 runs to 14 residues. The germline gives CDR1 DFQATT, CDR2 SNEGSKA (reference sequence). CDR3 nucleotides: TGCGGTGCTACACTAGCGGTGAGCACAGATACGCAGTATTTT. It is translated as CGATLAVSTDTQYF.

This clonotype was found many times. The chain is built from TRBV12-3 or TRBV12-4 and TRBJ2-7; 11 nucleotides match TRBD2. The ends lost 6 bases at V and 1 base at J; junction bases unmatched: 5. This CDR3 contains 15 residues. As DNA, the CDR3 is TGTGCCAGCAGCTCAACTAGCGGGGGTTCCTACGAGCAGTACTTC. This gives the protein CASSSTSGGSYEQYF.

The V call is TRBV7-9, the J call TRBJ2-1; D possibly corresponds to TRBD2 (6 bases). Trimming cost V 6 bases and J 0 bases, with 18 bases left between them. The germline gives CDR1 SEHNR, CDR2 FQNEAQ (reference sequence). The CDR3 covers 17 residues. The CDR3 here is CASRDPGLTGSYNEQFF. DNA for the CDR3: TGTGCCAGCAGGGACCCGGGACTGACTGGCTCCTACAATGAGCAGTTCTTC.

The chain recombines TRBV9 with TRBJ1-2; D unresolved. The V gene lost 0 bases and the J gene lost 3 bases, with 6 bases spanning the gap. CDR3 length equals 13 residues. Germline V lookup: CDR1 SGDLS, CDR2 YYNGEE. The chain's CDR3 is CASSVGEDYGYTF. The CDR3 region has the DNA TGTGCCAGCAGCGTAGGGGAGGACTATGGCTACACCTTC.

The table lists this clonotype with a few counts. The J gene is TRBJ1-4, the V gene TRBV27, with TRBD1 matching over 9 bases. The germline CDR1 and CDR2 sequences are MNHEY and SMNVEV (reference sequence). The CDR3 consists of 15 residues. V trimming: 5 bases; J trimming: 7 bases; junction bases outside the gene matches: 8. CDR3 sequence (DNA): TGTGCCAGCAGTGTACAGGGGGCGTTAGCTGAAAAACTGTTTTTT. This gives the protein CASSVQGALAEKLFF.

The V gene is TRBV5-1, the J gene TRBJ2-1; D possibly corresponds to TRBD1 (5 bases). The V end lost 4 bases, the J end lost 6 bases, and 14 bases lay between the germline ends. The CDR3 spans 14 residues. CDR1 and CDR2 from the germline V gene are SGHRS and YFSETQ. This CDR3 is CASSTRLGANEQFF. The CDR3 bases are TGCGCCAGCAGCACCCGGTTAGGGGCCAATGAGCAGTTCTTC.

This clonotype was counted a few times. The J gene is TRBJ2-2, the V gene TRBV7-8, with 8 bases fitting TRBD2. Germline trimming cut 6 bases from V and 6 bases from J; bases unmatched to any gene: 12. The CDR3 length is 16 residues. Germline-derived CDR1 and CDR2 are SGHVS and FQNEAQ. CDR3 DNA sequence: TGTGCCAGCAGTCCCGGTAGCGGGATCAGGGCCGGGGAGCTGTTTTTT. Protein sequence: CASSPGSGIRAGELFF.

The chain employs TRBV5-1 and TRBJ1-3, with TRBD1 as a possible D gene (5 bases). The CDR3 covers 16 residues. V was pared by 0 bases and J by 1 base, with 11 bases between. Per the germline V gene, CDR1 is SGHRS and CDR2 is YFSETQ. The CDR3 region is CASSLEGVTSGNTIYF. The CDR3 DNA sequence: TGCGCCAGCAGCTTGGAAGGGGTTACTTCTGGAAACACCATATATTTT. The variable domain in full, with the rest retrieved from reference TRBV5-1 and TRBJ1-3, is KAGVTQTPRYLIKTRGQQVTLSCSPISGHRSVSWYQQTPGQGLQFLFEYFSETQRNKGNFPGRFSGRQFSNSRSEMNVSTLELGDSALYLCASSLEGVTSGNTIYFGEGSWLTVV.

This clonotype has a count of ten or more. The chain has TRBV5-1 and TRBJ2-5; TRBD1 agrees at 7 bases. V was pared by 4 bases and J by 2 bases, with 5 bases of the junction left unmatched. The CDR3 spans 14 residues. Germline CDR1 SGHRS, CDR2 YFSETQ. The CDR3 region is CASSVGQVQETQYF. CDR3 nucleotide sequence: TGCGCCAGCAGCGTTGGACAGGTTCAAGAGACCCAGTACTTC.

This chain joins TRBV5-6 and TRBJ1-6, with no clear D. The CDR3 extends over 15 amino acids. V was trimmed by 3 bases and J by 9 bases, leaving 16 bases between them. From germline, CDR1 is SGHDT and CDR2 YYEEEE. CDR3 coding DNA: TGTGCCAGCAGCTACGAGGACGGAGCTCCTTCACCCCTCCACTTT. Translated, it gives CASSYEDGAPSPLHF.

The genes are TRBV20-1 and TRBJ2-1; 10 nucleotides line up with TRBD2. The CDR3 runs 13 residues. V lost 6 bases and J lost 8; bases outside the gene matches: 7. Germline-derived CDR1 and CDR2 are DFQATT and SNEGSKA (reference sequence). CDR3 loop: CSAELAGAHEQFF. The CDR3 nucleotides read TGCAGTGCGGAGCTAGCGGGAGCTCATGAGCAGTTCTTC.

This clonotype has more than one count but fewer than ten. This chain connects TRBV10-3 to TRBJ2-3; 11 bases fit TRBD2. Trimming at V came to 2 bases and at J to 4 bases, leaving 17 bases not matched to a gene. This CDR3 comprises 20 residues. Germline values: CDR1 ENHRY, CDR2 SYGVKD. CDR3 DNA: TGTGCCATCAGTGAGGAGCAGGGGGCCGTACTAGCGGGAGCTGCAGATACGCAGTATTTT. The encoded protein is CAISEEQGAVLAGAADTQYF.

DNA of the CDR3: TGTGCCAGCAGCGTCCCCGGGACTTCCCTCAATGAGCAGTTCTTC. Protein: CASSVPGTSLNEQFF. The chain is built from TRBV11-1 and TRBJ2-1; D may be TRBD2 (6 bases). This CDR3 has 15 amino acids. The ends were cut back, 5 bases at V and 6 bases at J, with 17 bases in the middle. Germline assignment: CDR1 SGHAT and CDR2 FQDESV (reference sequence). Full variable domain (outside the CDR3, taken from reference TRBV11-1 and TRBJ2-1): EAEVAQSPRYKITEKSQAVAFWCDPISGHATLYWYRQILGQGPELLVQFQDESVVDDSQLPKDRFSAERLKGVDSTLKIQPAELGDSAMYLCASSVPGTSLNEQFFGPGTRLTVL.

This clonotype was seen a handful of times. The CDR3 is CASSSAGGSVRTQYF. CDR3 nucleotides: TGCGCCAGCAGCTCCGCGGGGGGGTCTGTTCGTACGCAGTATTTT. The chain recombines TRBV5-1 with TRBJ2-3, with TRBD2 matching 9 bases. The V gene's germline CDR1 is SGHRS and CDR2 YFSETQ. The CDR3 spans 15 residues. The J segment lost 8 bases and the V segment lost 3 bases, leaving 10 bases of the junction unmatched.

This clonotype was found many times. This chain connects TRBV20-1 to TRBJ2-4; weak D call: TRBD1 (5 bases). V lost 6 bases to trimming and J lost 1 base, with 10 bases between them. From germline, CDR1 is DFQATT and CDR2 SNEGSKA (reference sequence). This CDR3 region has 13 residues. In DNA form, the CDR3 reads TGCAGTGCCTTACAGGCGGCCAAAAACATTCAGTACTTC. Residues: CSALQAAKNIQYF.

This clonotype was picked up a small number of times. This sequence joins TRBV6-5 and TRBJ2-7, with D hard to call. V was trimmed by 0 bases and J by 6 bases, leaving 12 bases between them. The CDR3 totals 14 residues. Germline V gives CDR1 MNHEY, CDR2 SVGAGI. The CDR3 loop reads CASSYSSSSIEQYF. The CDR3 coding sequence is TGTGCCAGCAGTTACTCGTCCAGTTCAATCGAGCAGTACTTC.

The J gene is TRBJ2-1, the V gene TRBV7-8, with D possibly called TRBD1 or TRBD2 (5 bases each). Germline V CDR1 and CDR2: SGHVS, FQNEAQ. CDR3 length: 16 amino acids. V was shortened by 0 bases and J by 4 bases, with 13 bases between the two germline ends. The CDR3 region is CASSLAAGATYNEQFF. CDR3 coding DNA: TGTGCCAGCAGCTTAGCAGCCGGGGCCACTTACAATGAGCAGTTCTTC.

V gene TRBV5-5 combines with J gene TRBJ2-7; TRBD1 matches 7 bases. Germline V gene sequence: CDR1 SGHKS, CDR2 YYEKEE (reference sequence). V was pared by 2 bases and J by 2 bases, with 4 bases of the junction left unmatched. The CDR3 is 14 amino acids. CDR3 bases: TGTGCCAGCAGCTTAGGGGGCGTCCCCTACGAGCAGTACTTC. Its protein is CASSLGGVPYEQYF.